This T cell receptor (beta chain) is from a study of T cell repertoires in cytomegalovirus infection. Looking at the study overall: Recently identified HLA-C-restricted CMV epitopes and well-studied HLA-B-restricted CMV epitopes were used by the study.

Notes on the study in general: The ex vivo response showed dominance by HLA-C-restricted CMV-specific TCR beta clonotypes.

TCRdb reprocessed the reads with MiXCR, giving one entry per CDR3 protein. This sample has approximately 990,000 distinct CDR3 sequences, with approximately 33% found just once. With 0 bases clipped from V and 4 bases from J, the junction kept 2 bases outside the gene matches. Germline V gene data show CDR1 as DFQATT and CDR2 as SNEGSKA (reference sequence). This CDR3 region has 13 residues. On this clonotype itself: Its antigen is unknown.

The source is a human donor in good health (CMV status not recorded). Some clones in this sample may be carry-over from other donors' samples. The sample here was cultured CD8+ T cells from PBMCs, taken from culture after CMV antigen stimulation. The V call is TRBV20-1, the J call TRBJ1-2; 7 bases match TRBD1. CDR3 nucleotide sequence: TGCAGTGCTAGAGACGGACAGGCCTATGGCTACACCTTC. Encoded protein: CSARDGQAYGYTF.